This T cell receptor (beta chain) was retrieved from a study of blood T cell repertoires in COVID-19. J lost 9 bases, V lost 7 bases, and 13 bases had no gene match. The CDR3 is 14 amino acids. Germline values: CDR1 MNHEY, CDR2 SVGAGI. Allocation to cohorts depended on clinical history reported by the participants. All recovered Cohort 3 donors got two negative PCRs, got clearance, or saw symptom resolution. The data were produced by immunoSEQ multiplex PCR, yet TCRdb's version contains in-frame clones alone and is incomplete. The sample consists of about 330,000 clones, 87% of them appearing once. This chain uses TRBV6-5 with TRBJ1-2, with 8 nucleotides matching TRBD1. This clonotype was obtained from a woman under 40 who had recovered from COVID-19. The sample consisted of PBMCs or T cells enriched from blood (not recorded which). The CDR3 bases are TGTGCCAGCACTCCGGACAGGGATTTTGGGAGCTACACCTTC. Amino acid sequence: CASTPDRDFGSYTF.